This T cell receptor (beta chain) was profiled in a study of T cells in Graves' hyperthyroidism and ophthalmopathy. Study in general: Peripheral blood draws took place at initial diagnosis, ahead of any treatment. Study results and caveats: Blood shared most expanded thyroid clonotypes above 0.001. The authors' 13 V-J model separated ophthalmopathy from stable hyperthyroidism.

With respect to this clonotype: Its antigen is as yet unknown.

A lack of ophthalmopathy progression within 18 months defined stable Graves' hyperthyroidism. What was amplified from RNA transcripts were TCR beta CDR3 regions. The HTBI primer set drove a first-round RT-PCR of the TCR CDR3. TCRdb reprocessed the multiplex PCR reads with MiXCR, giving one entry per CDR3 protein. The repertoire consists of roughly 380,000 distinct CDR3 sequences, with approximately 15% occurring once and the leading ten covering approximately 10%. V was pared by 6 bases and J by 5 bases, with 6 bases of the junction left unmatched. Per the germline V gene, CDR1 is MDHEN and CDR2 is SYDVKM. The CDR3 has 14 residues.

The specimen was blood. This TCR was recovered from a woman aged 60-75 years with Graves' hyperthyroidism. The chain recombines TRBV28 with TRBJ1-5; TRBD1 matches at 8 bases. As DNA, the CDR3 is TGTGCCAGCAGCCCCAGGACAGGGCATCAGCCCCAGCATTTT. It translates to CASSPRTGHQPQHF.